These T cell receptor beta chains were read from a single sample in a study of T cells after posttransplantation cyclophosphamide. Libraries were prepared by immunoSEQ multiplex PCR; TCRdb keeps only in-frame clonotypes and omits some of them. This repertoire holds approximately 40,000 clones, and none appear only once. Sequencing input: PBMCs. These receptors were taken from a man between 35 and 55 years old in good health, CMV-negative, and a related stem cell transplant donor. Each CDR3 is given with its conserved first and last residue.

TRBJ2-1 TRBV7-9 CASRRPSGGYNEQFF
TRBJ2-3 TRBV28 CASSSRGTSTDTQYF
TRBJ2-1 TRBV6-6 CASRSGTETNEQFF
TRBJ2-2 TRBV5-1 CASSLDSRNTGELFF
. TRBV5-6 CASSQTDRNEQYF
TRBJ1-5 TRBV19 CASSGTAYNQPQHF
TRBJ2-1 TRBV11-2 CASSLVGQGNEQFF
TRBJ2-5 TRBV6-1 CASRQGRGEETQYF
TRBJ1-5 TRBV30 CAWSAGTGGNQPQHF
TRBJ2-3 TRBV6-5 CASRPQGSTDTQYF
TRBJ1-2 TRBV5-6 CASSSLANYGYTF
TRBJ2-5 TRBV5-1 CASSPLTGVETQYF
TRBJ2-3 TRBV6-1 CASRAGQSYTDTQYF